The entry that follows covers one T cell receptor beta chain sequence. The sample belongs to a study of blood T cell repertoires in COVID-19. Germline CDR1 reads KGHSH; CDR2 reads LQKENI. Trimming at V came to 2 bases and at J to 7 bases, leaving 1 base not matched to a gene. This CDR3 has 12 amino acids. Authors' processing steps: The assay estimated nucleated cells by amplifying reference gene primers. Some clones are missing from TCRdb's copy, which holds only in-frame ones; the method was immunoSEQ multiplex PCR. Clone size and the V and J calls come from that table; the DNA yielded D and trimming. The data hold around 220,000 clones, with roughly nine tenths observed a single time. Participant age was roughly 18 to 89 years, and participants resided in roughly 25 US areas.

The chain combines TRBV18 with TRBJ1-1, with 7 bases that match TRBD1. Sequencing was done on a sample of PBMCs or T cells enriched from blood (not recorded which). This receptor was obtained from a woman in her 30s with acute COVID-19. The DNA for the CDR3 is TGTGCCAGCTCACCAACAGGGGTTGAAGCTTTCTTT. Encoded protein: CASSPTGVEAFF. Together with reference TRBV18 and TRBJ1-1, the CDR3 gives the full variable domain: NAGVMQNPRHLVRRRGQEARLRCSPMKGHSHVYWYRQLPEEGLKFMVYLQKENIIDESGMPKERFSAEFPKEGPSILRIQQVVRGDSAAYFCASSPTGVEAFFGQGTRLTVV.